This paragraph covers one TCR beta chain sequence. After removal of 3 bases from V and 10 bases from J, the junction contained 11 bases not matched to a gene. The CDR3 consists of 14 residues. Looked up from germline, CDR1 is PRHDT and CDR2 is FYEKMQ (reference sequence). The data are from a study of cytomegalovirus exposure and HLA in healthy donors. 13 Jbeta primers and 60 Vbeta primers were used for the PCR. Repertoires were generated with immunoSEQ multiplex PCR, while TCRdb's copy carries only in-frame clones and drops some. The table shows roughly 88,000 clones, with approximately 76% occurring only once. Donors had nominal health at sampling but likely had unrecorded immune exposures.

The rearrangement links TRBV13 to TRBJ1-1; 7 bases are a match to TRBD1. The source of this sequence is a man aged 25-45 years in good health and CMV-seropositive. The specimen sequenced was PBMCs. Here the CDR3 reads CASSLGKIQGRAFF. As DNA, the CDR3 is TGTGCCAGCAGCTTGGGTAAAATACAGGGGAGAGCTTTCTTT.